What follows are 20 T cell receptor beta chains derived from one specimen sequenced in a study of blood T cell repertoires in COVID-19 (dated by TCRdb to the early 2020s). The library was produced with the immunoSEQ multiplex PCR assay. Here the immuneACCESS table is served through TCRdb, limited to in-frame sequences with V and J called. Missing clones are a known gap in these copies; in checked studies unresolved V genes cover under half, and the rest lacks a known reason. Here the sample has tens of thousands of clones; around 86% occur a single time. The ten largest make up under 25% of the sample. Sequenced input: peripheral blood. Receptors were obtained from an elderly woman with COVID-19, enrolled during active disease.

The chain employs TRBV14 and TRBJ2-7; the D gene is possibly TRBD2 (6 bases). V shed 4 bases and J shed 7 bases, with 14 bases lying between them. The germline V gene has CDR1 SGHDN and CDR2 FVKESK. CDR3 length: 13 residues. The CDR3 here is CASSRHRDLEQYF. In nucleotides, the CDR3 is TGTGCCAGCAGCCGACACCGGGACTTGGAGCAGTACTTC.

CDR3 residues: CASSLVAGQVGTYEQYF. The CDR3, as DNA: TGTGCCAGCAGCCTGGTCGCGGGACAGGTAGGAACCTACGAGCAGTACTTC. This rearrangement joins TRBV5-5 to TRBJ2-7, with 8 bases aligning to TRBD1. The ends lost 4 bases at V and 2 bases at J; junction bases unmatched: 14. The CDR3 consists of 17 residues. Germline V gene data show CDR1 as SGHKS and CDR2 as YYEKEE (reference sequence).

This clone has just a few counts. The rearrangement uses TRBV27 and TRBJ2-1; TRBD2 matches 14 bases. The germline CDR1 and CDR2 sequences are MNHEY and SMNVEV (reference sequence). CDR3 length: 17 amino acids. The V and J ends lost 5 bases and 6 bases, in that order; junction bases with no gene match: 9. CDR3 region: CASSRQPGLAGVNEQFF. As DNA, the CDR3 is TGTGCCAGCAGTCGACAGCCGGGACTAGCGGGAGTCAATGAGCAGTTCTTC.

This chain uses TRBV12-3 or TRBV12-4 with TRBJ1-1, with D hard to call. With 3 bases removed from V and 5 bases from J, the gap between germline ends came to 4 bases. The CDR3 extends over 11 amino acids. The CDR3: CASSFRTEAFF. Written as DNA, the CDR3 is TGTGCCAGCAGTTTCCGGACTGAAGCTTTCTTT.

The chain joins TRBV3-1 (or the pseudogene TRBV3-2) to TRBJ2-5; 7 bases agree with TRBD1. Germline-derived CDR1 and CDR2 are LGHDT and YNNKEL (reference sequence). V was pared by 6 bases and J by 1 base, with 11 bases of the junction left unmatched. CDR3 length: 16 residues. CDR3 bases: TGTGCCAGCAGGCATGGGTTTCAGGGGGTCCAAGAGACCCAGTACTTC. This translates into CASRHGFQGVQETQYF.

V and J are TRBV11-2 and TRBJ2-1; 8 bases line up with TRBD2. Germline CDR1 is SGHAT and CDR2 is FQNNGV. V was pared by 5 bases and J by 3 bases, with 9 bases of the junction left unmatched. The CDR3 contains 16 residues. This chain's CDR3 is CASSAGGLGLYNEQFF. The CDR3 DNA reads as TGTGCCAGCAGCGCGGGGGGACTAGGGCTCTACAATGAGCAGTTCTTC.

The chain combines TRBV11-2 with TRBJ1-3; 7 nucleotides match TRBD1. CDR1 and CDR2 from the germline V gene are SGHAT and FQNNGV. The CDR3 length is 16 residues. The V segment lost 5 bases and the J segment 2 bases; nucleotides outside the gene matches: 9. CDR3 DNA sequence: TGTGCCAGCAGCAAGGAGGGACAGACAACTGGAAACACCATATATTTT. This encodes CASSKEGQTTGNTIYF. The full variable domain, with the rest looked up from reference TRBV11-2 and TRBJ1-3, is EAGVAQSPRYKIIEKRQSVAFWCNPISGHATLYWYQQILGQGPKLLIQFQNNGVVDDSQLPKDRFSAERLKGVDSTLKIQPAKLEDSAVYLCASSKEGQTTGNTIYFGEGSWLTVV.

V and J are TRBV19 and TRBJ2-5, with 7 positions matching TRBD2. V shed 5 bases, J shed 1 base, and the junction held 1 base outside the gene matches. Per germline, CDR1 LNHDA and CDR2 SQIVND (reference sequence). The length of the CDR3 is 13 residues. The CDR3 sequence is CASSGLGQETQYF. The CDR3 nucleotides are TGTGCCAGTAGTGGACTAGGCCAAGAGACCCAGTACTTC.

V and J are TRBV5-6 and TRBJ2-5; 7 bases are a match to TRBD1. This CDR3 is built from 15 residues. From germline, CDR1 is SGHDT and CDR2 YYEEEE. The V gene end was trimmed by 4 bases and the J gene end by 0 bases; junction bases not matched to a gene: 6. DNA for the CDR3: TGTGCCAGCAGCCGGGACAGTTCATACCAAGAGACCCAGTACTTC. This sequence encodes CASSRDSSYQETQYF.

The chain combines TRBV11-2 with TRBJ2-1; 10 bases agree with TRBD2. V trimming: 1 base; J trimming: 0 bases; junction bases outside the gene matches: 3. CDR3 size: 17 residues. Germline CDR1 and CDR2: SGHAT and FQNNGV. DNA for the CDR3: TGTGCCAGCAGCTTAGTTCCTAGCGGGAGCTCCTACAATGAGCAGTTCTTC. Amino acids: CASSLVPSGSSYNEQFF.

This clone appeared a few times. The chain combines TRBV24-1 with TRBJ2-1; D gene ambiguous. The CDR3 is 14 amino acids. The V and J ends lost 2 bases and 9 bases respectively, with 13 bases between them. Germline V lookup: CDR1 KGHDR, CDR2 SFDVKD. CDR3 DNA sequence: TGTGCCACCAGTGATTCCTCCCAGCGAGGTGAGCAGTTCTTC. Translation: CATSDSSQRGEQFF.

The rearrangement joins TRBV12-3 or TRBV12-4 to TRBJ2-2, with 7 bases matching TRBD1. The ends lost 8 bases at V and 1 base at J; junction bases unmatched: 1. The CDR3 is made up of 13 amino acids. This CDR3 is CASYRGNTGELFF. The CDR3 region has the DNA TGTGCCAGCTACAGGGGGAACACCGGGGAGCTGTTTTTT.

V gene TRBV18 combines with J gene TRBJ2-1; 13 bases line up with TRBD2. The CDR3 contains 16 residues. From germline, CDR1 is KGHSH and CDR2 LQKENI. J gave up 10 bases and V 3 bases, and 9 bases lay outside the gene matches. CDR3 nucleotide sequence: TGTGCCAGCTCACCTCGATTCGGGACTAGCGGGGTGGAGCAGTTCTTC. Translated, it gives CASSPRFGTSGVEQFF.

Here the CDR3 reads CASSLNSVHEQYF. CDR3 sequence (DNA): TGTGCCAGCAGCTTGAACTCCGTCCACGAGCAGTACTTC. The V gene is TRBV7-2, the J gene TRBJ2-7, with D uncertain. Trimming stripped 3 bases from V and 5 bases from J, with 11 bases between. The germline CDR1 and CDR2 sequences are SGHTA and FQGNSA. The CDR3 has 13 amino acids.

V and J are TRBV10-1 and TRBJ2-3, with D perhaps matching TRBD1 (6 bases). The CDR3 loop spans 18 amino acids. With 5 bases removed from V and 1 base from J, the gap between germline ends came to 22 bases. Germline assignment: CDR1 WNHNN and CDR2 SYGVQD (reference sequence). The CDR3 spells CASSLKDSKNCGTDTQYF. CDR3 DNA sequence: TGCGCCAGCAGTTTAAAGGACAGCAAAAACTGTGGCACAGATACGCAGTATTTT.

The rearrangement links TRBV30 to TRBJ1-1; tentatively, D is TRBD1 (6 bases). Trimming removed 2 bases at V and 5 bases at J, with 6 bases between. CDR1 and CDR2 (germline): GTSNPN, SVGIG (reference sequence). This CDR3 contains 11 residues. CDR3 sequence (DNA): TGTGCCTGGAGTAGGGGGACTGAAGCTTTCTTT. Translating it yields CAWSRGTEAFF.

The CDR3 nucleotides read TGTGCCTGGAGTCCGTTGGGGGGGTCAAGTTCACCCCTCCACTTT. It codes for CAWSPLGGSSSPLHF. The rearrangement joins TRBV30 to TRBJ1-6, with D perhaps TRBD1 (5 bases). Between the trimmed V and J ends, which lost 2 bases and 9 bases, there was a span of 17 bases. CDR1 is GTSNPN and CDR2 is SVGIG in the germline V gene (reference sequence). The CDR3 runs 15 residues.

This clone has just one count. The chain uses TRBV19 and TRBJ2-1; D may be TRBD2 (5 bases). V was trimmed by 7 bases and J by 0 bases, leaving 13 bases between them. This CDR3 is built from 15 residues. Per the germline V gene, CDR1 is LNHDA and CDR2 is SQIVND (reference sequence). CDR3 DNA: TGTGCCAGTACCCCGGGAAGGGACTCCTACAATGAGCAGTTCTTC. Its protein is CASTPGRDSYNEQFF. The full variable domain, in which reference TRBV19 and TRBJ2-1 provide the parts outside the CDR3, is DGGITQSPKYLFRKEGQNVTLSCEQNLNHDAMYWYRQDPGQGLRLIYYSQIVNDFQKGDIAEGYSVSREKKESFPLTVTSAQKNPTAFYLCASTPGRDSYNEQFFGPGTRLTVL.

The chain links TRBV18 to TRBJ1-3; D gene ambiguous. Per the germline V gene, CDR1 is KGHSH and CDR2 is LQKENI. This CDR3 is built from 15 residues. Trimming took off 3 bases at V and 4 bases at J, with 13 bases between the two ends. The chain's CDR3 is CASSPSEAAGNTIYF. In DNA, the CDR3 is TGTGCCAGCTCACCCTCCGAGGCAGCCGGAAACACCATATATTTT. Full variable domain (missing parts from reference TRBV18 and TRBJ1-3): NAGVMQNPRHLVRRRGQEARLRCSPMKGHSHVYWYRQLPEEGLKFMVYLQKENIIDESGMPKERFSAEFPKEGPSILRIQQVVRGDSAAYFCASSPSEAAGNTIYFGEGSWLTVV.

V usage is TRBV7-3 and J usage is TRBJ2-1, with 8 bases fitting TRBD2. The germline gives CDR1 SGHTA, CDR2 FQGTGA. There are 15 residues in the CDR3. The ends lost 6 bases at V and 4 bases at J; junction bases unmatched: 8. In DNA form, the CDR3 reads TGTGCCAGCAGGTCAGCGGGAGTGATATACAATGAGCAGTTCTTC. Its protein is CASRSAGVIYNEQFF.